The clone carrying this T cell receptor (beta chain) showed up just once. V was trimmed by 5 bases and J by 6 bases, leaving 9 bases between them. Per the germline V gene, CDR1 is MDHEN and CDR2 is SYDVKM. The CDR3 is 12 amino acids. The data stem from a study of blood T cell repertoires in COVID-19. The assay was immunoSEQ multiplex PCR, and TCRdb's table has in-frame clones only and misses some. The sample consists of fewer than 200,000 clones, roughly 86% of them appearing once. V usage is TRBV28 and J usage is TRBJ2-3; unclear D gene. This clonotype originated in a man aged 35-49 years with active or convalescent COVID-19. Sequencing was carried out using peripheral blood. As DNA, the CDR3 is TGTGCCAGCAGTCCTCAGTTGGATACGCAGTATTTT. Amino acid sequence: CASSPQLDTQYF.